Sequencing of this T cell receptor beta chain was carried out in a study of blood T cell repertoires in COVID-19. Using immunoSEQ multiplex PCR, the repertoire was profiled, and TCRdb retains in-frame clones only, with some absent. The sample yields around 57,000 clones, roughly three quarters seen once. Trimming left V 11 bases short and J 3 bases short, with 21 bases between. Per germline, CDR1 MNHEY and CDR2 SVGAGI. The CDR3 sequence is 15 residues long. The sample taken for sequencing was peripheral blood. The gene calls are TRBV6-5 and TRBJ2-3; D is perhaps TRBD1 (5 bases). The TCR comes from a woman aged 70-85 years with acute or convalescent COVID-19. The CDR3 loop is CALGLGPVVTDTQYF. The CDR3 DNA sequence: TGTGCCCTGGGGTTGGGGCCCGTCGTGACAGATACGCAGTATTTT.